The entry below describes one TCR beta chain. CDR1 is SGHAT and CDR2 is FQNNGV in the germline V gene. The CDR3 is made up of 16 amino acids. Losses at the gene ends were 1 base for V and 5 bases for J; bases not matched to a gene: 5. Measured with immunoSEQ multiplex PCR; TCRdb has only the in-frame clones, and not every one. The sample holds over 95,000 clones, more than 65% seen once. This sample stems from a study of blood T cell repertoires in COVID-19. Material for sequencing was peripheral blood. The chain joins TRBV11-2 to TRBJ2-3; 11 bases map to TRBD2. The source of this sequence is a woman older than 75 with active or convalescent COVID-19. CDR3 DNA sequence: TGTGCCAGCAGCTTAGTAGCGGGAGGGCTTGGAGATACGCAGTATTTT. Protein sequence: CASSLVAGGLGDTQYF.